These T cell receptor beta chains were read from a single sample in a study of PD-1 blockade in classical Hodgkin lymphoma. Assay used: immunoSEQ multiplex PCR; TCRdb lists only in-frame clones, some missing. This sample has about 76,000 clones; approximately 88% occur once, and the top ten carry roughly a fifth. Sequenced here: peripheral blood mononuclear cells (PBMCs), sampled at baseline. The receptors were sampled from a human donor with classical Hodgkin lymphoma. Both conserved end residues are part of each CDR3. A D gene is named only where the DNA matches it firmly. Expanded clones are given a class, and other clones once, few, many or no size at all.

v_gene	j_gene	d_gene	abundance	CDR3aa	CDR3nt
TRBV11-2	TRBJ2-7	-	-	CASSLGGPYEQYF	TGTGCCAGCAGCTTAGGGGGTCCCTACGAGCAGTACTTC
TRBV28	TRBJ2-7	TRBD1	once	CASSPGTGIYEQYF	TGTGCCAGCAGTCCTGGGACAGGGATCTACGAGCAGTACTTC
TRBV2	TRBJ2-6	-	-	CAGASGANVLTF	TGTGCCGGAGCCTCTGGGGCCAACGTCCTGACTTTC
TRBV25-1	TRBJ1-1	-	-	CASKGEGVTEAFF	TGTGCCAGCAAGGGGGAAGGGGTCACTGAAGCTTTCTTT
TRBV2	TRBJ1-2	-	once	CASSPTDPTYGYTF	TGTGCCAGCAGTCCGACCGACCCGACCTATGGCTACACCTTC
TRBV19	TRBJ2-7	TRBD2	-	CASTRSGGRVSYEQYF	TGTGCCAGTACTAGATCCGGCGGGAGGGTGTCCTACGAGCAGTACTTC
TRBV19	TRBJ1-4	-	-	CASSISWTNEKLFF	TGTGCCAGTAGTATCAGTTGGACTAATGAAAAACTGTTTTTT
TRBV30	TRBJ2-1	TRBD2	-	CAWSGSLTSASYNEQFF	TGTGCCTGGAGTGGAAGCTTAACTAGCGCCTCCTACAATGAGCAGTTCTTC
TRBV6-5	TRBJ2-7	-	-	CASSYVVEQYF	TGTGCCAGCAGTTACGTAGTAGAGCAGTACTTC
TRBV27	TRBJ1-1	-	-	CASSLLASGKNTEAFF	TGTGCCAGCAGTTTACTCGCGTCAGGTAAGAACACTGAAGCTTTCTTT
TRBV6-5	TRBJ2-3	-	-	CASSDGLFTDTQYF	TGTGCCAGCAGCGACGGACTTTTCACAGATACGCAGTATTTT
TRBV25-1	TRBJ2-2	TRBD2	-	CASSVTSDGGELFF	TGTGCCAGCAGTGTGACTAGCGACGGCGGGGAGCTGTTTTTT
TRBV28	TRBJ1-1	-	-	CASSSILQRIFF	TGTGCCAGCAGTTCTATTCTCCAGAGAATCTTCTTT
TRBV30	TRBJ2-3	-	-	CAWGRTDTQYF	TGTGCCTGGGGGCGCACAGATACGCAGTATTTT
TRBV5-1	TRBJ2-1	-	-	CASSLAGSSYNEQFF	TGCGCCAGCAGCTTGGCAGGGAGCTCCTACAATGAGCAGTTCTTC
TRBV30	TRBJ1-3	-	-	CAYAGSSGNTIYF	TGTGCCTACGCAGGTAGCTCTGGAAACACCATATATTTT
TRBV6-1	TRBJ1-5	-	once	CASSVHHEGEGQPQHF	TGTGCCAGCAGTGTCCACCACGAGGGAGAGGGGCAGCCCCAGCATTTT
TRBV5-4	TRBJ2-5	TRBD2	-	CASSHGVAGAQETQYF	TGTGCCAGCAGCCATGGCGTCGCGGGAGCTCAAGAGACCCAGTACTTC
TRBV18	TRBJ2-3	-	-	CASSSAGSDTQYF	TGTGCCAGCTCATCTGCTGGGTCAGATACGCAGTATTTT
TRBV5-1	TRBJ2-1	-	-	CASSRFSQGTYNEQFF	TGCGCCAGCAGCCGATTCTCCCAGGGGACCTACAATGAGCAGTTCTTC
TRBV19	TRBJ2-7	-	-	CASSIPGLTYEQYF	TGTGCCAGTAGTATACCGGGACTGACCTACGAGCAGTACTTC
TRBV2	TRBJ2-2	-	-	CASSDDQNTGELFF	TGTGCCAGCAGTGATGATCAGAACACCGGGGAGCTGTTTTTT
TRBV19	TRBJ2-7	-	few	CASSMDPSANSYEQYF	TGTGCCAGTAGTATGGACCCTAGCGCGAACTCCTACGAGCAGTACTTC
TRBV19	TRBJ2-3	TRBD2	-	CATMPFGGRGTDTQYF	TGTGCCACGATGCCCTTTGGCGGGAGAGGCACAGATACGCAGTATTTT
TRBV28	TRBJ1-5	TRBD1	few	CASSPYRGDQPQHF	TGTGCCAGCAGCCCGTACAGGGGTGATCAGCCCCAGCATTTT
TRBV27	TRBJ2-7	-	-	CASSLSRPYEQYF	TGTGCCAGCAGTTTATCTCGCCCCTACGAGCAGTACTTC
TRBV4-1	TRBJ1-5	TRBD1	-	CASSQPRQGINQPQHF	TGCGCCAGCAGCCAGCCCAGACAGGGCATCAATCAGCCCCAGCATTTT
TRBV19	TRBJ2-7	TRBD2	once	CASSITAGGRHEQYF	TGTGCCAGTAGTATAACGGCGGGAGGTAGGCACGAGCAGTACTTC
TRBV9	TRBJ2-1	-	-	CASSTRPEDEQFF	TGTGCCAGCAGCACCCGACCGGAGGATGAGCAGTTCTTC
TRBV4-1	TRBJ2-7	TRBD2	-	CASSHGGDYEQYF	TGCGCCAGCAGCCATGGGGGGGACTACGAGCAGTACTTC
TRBV9	TRBJ2-7	-	-	CASSGDGYEQYF	TGTGCCAGCAGCGGGGACGGCTACGAGCAGTACTTC
TRBV13	TRBJ1-2	-	-	CASSFRGDGYTF	TGTGCCAGCAGCTTCAGAGGTGATGGCTACACCTTC
TRBV7-2	TRBJ2-1	TRBD1	-	CASSLQGAFGNEQFF	TGTGCCAGCAGCTTACAGGGGGCGTTCGGCAATGAGCAGTTCTTC
TRBV9	TRBJ2-3	TRBD1	-	CASSLGQVITDTQYF	TGTGCCAGCAGCCTCGGACAGGTCATCACAGATACGCAGTATTTT
TRBV2	TRBJ1-1	-	once	CASSERETRENTEAFF	TGTGCCAGCAGTGAAAGGGAGACCCGGGAAAACACTGAAGCTTTCTTT
TRBV19	TRBJ1-1	-	-	CASSRGSRLSEAFF	TGTGCCAGTAGTCGAGGCAGCCGGCTCAGTGAAGCTTTCTTT
TRBV21-1	TRBJ2-1	-	once	CASSTRARALAGRNEQFF	TGTGCCAGCAGCACGAGGGCACGGGCACTAGCGGGCAGGAATGAGCAGTTCTTC
TRBV7-2	TRBJ1-3	-	-	CASSLDGPGNTIYF	TGTGCCAGCAGCTTAGACGGTCCTGGAAACACCATATATTTT
TRBV15	TRBJ2-7	TRBD2	-	CATSRDRESGDPYEQYF	TGTGCCACCAGCAGAGATCGAGAGAGCGGGGACCCCTACGAGCAGTACTTC
TRBV7-6	TRBJ1-1	-	-	CASSLGRTGLNTEAFF	TGTGCCAGCAGCTTAGGACGGACGGGGTTGAACACTGAAGCTTTCTTT
TRBV5-4	TRBJ1-2	-	-	CASSLGSWDTYF	TGTGCCAGCAGCCTAGGGTCTTGGGACACCTACTTC
TRBV14	TRBJ1-1	-	-	CASSEGGNTEAFF	TGTGCCAGCAGCGAAGGGGGGAACACTGAAGCTTTCTTT
TRBV29-1	TRBJ2-5	TRBD1	-	CSVAYGTAQETQYF	TGCAGCGTTGCGTATGGGACAGCTCAAGAGACCCAGTACTTC
TRBV29-1	TRBJ1-1	-	once	CSVEPGGGNTEAFF	TGCAGCGTTGAGCCCGGCGGGGGGAACACTGAAGCTTTCTTT
TRBV29-1	TRBJ2-1	TRBD2	-	CSVVRLARIYNEQFF	TGCAGCGTTGTTAGACTAGCCCGAATTTACAATGAGCAGTTCTTC
TRBV4-3	TRBJ2-3	TRBD2	-	CASSQGRELAGADTQYF	TGCGCCAGCAGCCAAGGTCGCGAGCTAGCGGGAGCAGATACGCAGTATTTT
TRBV6-4	TRBJ2-1	-	-	CASSDPLSGDNNEQFF	TGTGCCAGCAGTGACCCTTTATCGGGAGATAACAATGAGCAGTTCTTC
TRBV28	TRBJ2-1	-	-	CASTPFGARPASYNEQFF	TGTGCCAGCACCCCCTTTGGGGCCCGGCCCGCCTCCTACAATGAGCAGTTCTTC
TRBV7-2	TRBJ1-2	TRBD1	-	CASSRDPGTGFQSGYTF	TGTGCCAGCAGCAGAGACCCCGGGACAGGGTTTCAAAGTGGCTACACCTTC
TRBV19	TRBJ2-1	TRBD1	-	CASSIAPPRTGGLLNEQFF	TGTGCCAGTAGTATAGCCCCCCCCAGGACAGGGGGCTTGCTAAATGAGCAGTTCTTC